The rows below give T cell receptor beta chains drawn from one sample of a study of T cell changes during pregnancy in multiple sclerosis. Data came from immunoSEQ multiplex PCR; TCRdb stores just in-frame clones and leaves some out. The data show some 28,000 clones, around 88% seen once. The material was CD4+ T cells from peripheral blood mononuclear cells, obtained in the first trimester of pregnancy. The receptors shown here come from a female donor in good health, enrolled as a control in a pregnancy study. Each CDR3 is given with its conserved first and last residue. D genes are given only for firm matches. Rows give clone size only sometimes, using once, few, many, or a class for an expanded clone.

V: TRBV5-1
size: NA
length: 14
J: TRBJ1-1
D: TRBD1
DNA: TGCGCCAGCAGCTTGAGGGCTGACAGGGGGATAGCTTTCTTT
CDR3: CASSLRADRGIAFF

V: TRBV7-2
size: NA
length: 15
J: TRBJ1-6
D: NA
DNA: TGTGCCAGCAGCCCCCCCCAGGGTGTAGGATCACCCCTCCACTTT
CDR3: CASSPPQGVGSPLHF

V: TRBV2
size: once
length: 15
J: TRBJ2-3
D: NA
DNA: TGTGCCAGCAGTGAAAGTGCGATTCGCACAGATACGCAGTATTTT
CDR3: CASSESAIRTDTQYF

V: TRBV6-5
size: NA
length: 14
J: TRBJ2-7
D: TRBD1
DNA: TGTGCCAGCAGCCTATACAGGGGGGCCTACGAGCAGTACTTC
CDR3: CASSLYRGAYEQYF

V: TRBV7-2
size: NA
length: 16
J: TRBJ2-2
D: TRBD2
DNA: TGTGCCAGCAGCTTAGCTAGCGGGGGGGCCGGCGGGGAGCTGTTTTTT
CDR3: CASSLASGGAGGELFF

V: TRBV27
size: once
length: 13
J: TRBJ2-7
D: NA
DNA: TGTGCCAGCAGGCGGACAAGCGCCTACGAGCAGTACTTC
CDR3: CASRRTSAYEQYF

V: TRBV7-2
size: NA
length: 15
J: TRBJ2-5
D: TRBD1
DNA: TGTGCCAGCAGCTGGCTAGGGGGCCCAAAAGAGACCCAGTACTTC
CDR3: CASSWLGGPKETQYF

V: TRBV5-1
size: NA
length: 15
J: TRBJ2-3
D: TRBD2
DNA: TGCGCCAGCAGCTTGACGGGCGGGGGTCCAGATACGCAGTATTTT
CDR3: CASSLTGGGPDTQYF

V: TRBV27
size: NA
length: 14
J: TRBJ1-4
D: TRBD1
DNA: TGTGCCAGCAGTCCGAGACAGGGGGGTGAAAAACTGTTTTTT
CDR3: CASSPRQGGEKLFF

V: TRBV6-4
size: once
length: 14
J: TRBJ2-1
D: TRBD1
DNA: TGTGCCAGCAGTGATCAGGGGGACAACAATGAGCAGTTCTTC
CDR3: CASSDQGDNNEQFF

V: TRBV9
size: once
length: 15
J: TRBJ2-2
D: TRBD1
DNA: TGTGCCAGCAGCTACGGGACAGGGGGCTCCGGGGAGCTGTTTTTT
CDR3: CASSYGTGGSGELFF

V: TRBV7-2
size: once
length: 15
J: TRBJ2-3
D: TRBD2
DNA: TGTGCCAGCAGCTTAACTAGCGGGAGCACAGATACGCAGTATTTT
CDR3: CASSLTSGSTDTQYF

V: TRBV15
size: NA
length: 13
J: TRBJ1-6
D: NA
DNA: TGTGCCACCAGCAGAGACAGTGGTTCACCCCTCCACTTT
CDR3: CATSRDSGSPLHF

V: TRBV7-2
size: NA
length: 16
J: TRBJ1-4
D: TRBD1
DNA: TGTGCCAGCAGCCCTAGCCCGGACAGGGCTCATGAAAAACTGTTTTTT
CDR3: CASSPSPDRAHEKLFF

V: TRBV11-2
size: NA
length: 15
J: TRBJ2-1
D: TRBD2
DNA: TGTGCCAGCAGCCTGGGACTAGCCTCCTACAATGAGCAGTTCTTC
CDR3: CASSLGLASYNEQFF

V: TRBV11-2
size: NA
length: 14
J: TRBJ2-7
D: NA
DNA: TGTGCCAGCAGCCTGGCCTGGGGAGTCTACGAGCAGTACTTC
CDR3: CASSLAWGVYEQYF

V: TRBV5-8
size: NA
length: 13
J: TRBJ2-7
D: NA
DNA: TGTGCCAGCCGTCGGGTCGGAATCTACGAGCAGTACTTC
CDR3: CASRRVGIYEQYF

V: TRBV27
size: NA
length: 14
J: TRBJ2-3
D: TRBD2
DNA: TGTGCCAGCCGCTACTGGGGACTAGCGAGTACGCAGTATTTT
CDR3: CASRYWGLASTQYF